This entry lists 10 T cell receptor beta chains sequenced from one sample in a study of control samples from healthy donors and cancer patients. The data were produced by immunoSEQ multiplex PCR, yet TCRdb's version contains in-frame clones alone and is incomplete. Of approximately 140,000 clones detected, 85% to 95% appear once; the ten largest clones hold roughly 13%. Sequencing was done on a sample of blood. Receptor source: a man aged 40-55 years in good health.

The rearrangement links TRBV5-1 to TRBJ2-1; a weak D match, TRBD1 (6 bases). Trimming cost V 4 bases and J 4 bases, with 9 bases left between them. This CDR3 has 13 residues. Germline CDR1 SGHRS, CDR2 YFSETQ. The CDR3 loop reads CASSRDRYNEQFF. The CDR3 DNA reads TGCGCCAGCAGCCGCGACAGGTACAATGAGCAGTTCTTC.

This chain connects TRBV5-4 to TRBJ2-1; 16 bases align to TRBD2. Germline CDR1 SGHNT, CDR2 YYREEE (reference sequence). The ends lost 6 bases at V and 9 bases at J; junction bases unmatched: 6. CDR3 size: 15 residues. The CDR3 spells CASNVGLAGGSEQFF. The CDR3, as DNA: TGTGCCAGCAACGTGGGACTAGCGGGAGGGTCTGAGCAGTTCTTC.

The chain is built from TRBV2 and TRBJ2-7; D is unresolved. Germline V gene data show CDR1 as SNHLY and CDR2 as FYNNEI. The V and J ends lost 3 bases and 0 bases respectively, with 9 bases between them. This CDR3 is 14 amino acids long. In nucleotides, the CDR3 is TGTGCCAGCAGTGAGGGCGGTAGCTCCTACGAGCAGTACTTC. Encoded protein: CASSEGGSSYEQYF.

J is TRBJ2-5 and V is TRBV2; D remains unclear. Germline CDR1 is SNHLY and CDR2 is FYNNEI. V was pared by 5 bases and J by 1 base, with 8 bases between. The CDR3 loop spans 13 amino acids. CDR3 region: CASSFRSQETQYF. The CDR3 DNA reads as TGTGCCAGCAGTTTTAGATCCCAAGAGACCCAGTACTTC.

The genes are TRBV2 and TRBJ2-3; D is perhaps TRBD2 (6 bases). Trimming cost V 5 bases and J 13 bases, with 16 bases left between them. CDR3 length equals 12 residues. Per the germline V gene, CDR1 is SNHLY and CDR2 is FYNNEI. This CDR3 reads CASSPGSREEYF. Written as DNA, the CDR3 is TGTGCCAGCAGTCCCGGGAGTCGTGAGGAGTATTTT.

The rearrangement links TRBV12-3 or TRBV12-4 to TRBJ1-1, with D hard to call. The CDR3 runs to 11 residues. Trimming took off 6 bases at V and 8 bases at J, with 10 bases between the two ends. CDR3 bases: TGTGCCAGCAGCCAGACAAAGGAAGCTTTCTTT. Translated, it gives CASSQTKEAFF.

The chain links TRBV11-2 to TRBJ2-7; no reliable D call. Trimming took off 4 bases at V and 5 bases at J, with 12 bases between the two ends. The CDR3 extends over 13 amino acids. Per the germline V gene, CDR1 is SGHAT and CDR2 is FQNNGV. The CDR3 DNA is TGTGCCAGCAGCTCCGATGCAAGACACGAGCAGTACTTC. Its translation: CASSSDARHEQYF.

Written as DNA, the CDR3 is TGCGCCAGCAGCCGTTATCAGGTGGGGCAGGGCTACTCACCCCTCCACTTT. Protein: CASSRYQVGQGYSPLHF. The V call is TRBV5-1, the J call TRBJ1-6, with a possible D match to TRBD1 (5 bases). The V and J ends lost 4 bases and 10 bases respectively, with 24 bases between them. The CDR3 loop spans 17 amino acids. CDR1 and CDR2 (germline): SGHRS, YFSETQ.

The chain recombines TRBV3-1 (or the pseudogene TRBV3-2) with TRBJ2-3; 15 bases agree with TRBD2. The CDR3 contains 19 residues. The V gene's germline CDR1 is LGHDT and CDR2 YNNKEL (reference sequence). Trimming at V came to 3 bases and at J to 1 base, leaving 8 bases not matched to a gene. The CDR3 DNA sequence: TGTGCCAGCAGCCACCCCGGGACTAGCGGGAGGCTTGGCACAGATACGCAGTATTTT. Its translation: CASSHPGTSGRLGTDTQYF.

In its sample, this clone was seen a few times. The V and J genes are TRBV6-6 and TRBJ2-1, with D perhaps TRBD1 (6 bases). V shed 5 bases and J shed 4 bases, with 12 bases lying between them. Germline V gene data show CDR1 as MNHNY and CDR2 as SVGAGI (reference sequence). CDR3 size: 14 residues. CDR3 coding DNA: TGTGCCAGCAGTCGTGACAGGTTATACAATGAGCAGTTCTTC. This codes for CASSRDRLYNEQFF.